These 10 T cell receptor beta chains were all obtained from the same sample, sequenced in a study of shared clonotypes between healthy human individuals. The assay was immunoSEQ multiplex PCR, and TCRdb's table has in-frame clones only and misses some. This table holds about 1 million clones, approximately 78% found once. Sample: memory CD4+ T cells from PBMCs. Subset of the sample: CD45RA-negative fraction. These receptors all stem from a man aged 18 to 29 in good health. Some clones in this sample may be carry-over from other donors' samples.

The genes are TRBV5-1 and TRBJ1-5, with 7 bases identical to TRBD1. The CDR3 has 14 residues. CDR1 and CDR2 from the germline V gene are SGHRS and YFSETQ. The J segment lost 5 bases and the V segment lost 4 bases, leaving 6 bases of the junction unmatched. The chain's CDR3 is CASSPQGGDQPQHF. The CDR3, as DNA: TGCGCCAGCAGCCCGCAGGGGGGGGATCAGCCCCAGCATTTT. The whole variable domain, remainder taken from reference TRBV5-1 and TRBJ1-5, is KAGVTQTPRYLIKTRGQQVTLSCSPISGHRSVSWYQQTPGQGLQFLFEYFSETQRNKGNFPGRFSGRQFSNSRSEMNVSTLELGDSALYLCASSPQGGDQPQHFGDGTRLSIL.

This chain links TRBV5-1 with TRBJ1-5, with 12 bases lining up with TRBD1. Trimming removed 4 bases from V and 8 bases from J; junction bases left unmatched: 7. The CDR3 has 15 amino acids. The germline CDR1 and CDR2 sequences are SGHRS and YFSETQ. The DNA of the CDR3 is TGCGCCAGCAGCCAGGGACAGGGGGCCGGGGAGCCCCAGCATTTT. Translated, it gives CASSQGQGAGEPQHF.

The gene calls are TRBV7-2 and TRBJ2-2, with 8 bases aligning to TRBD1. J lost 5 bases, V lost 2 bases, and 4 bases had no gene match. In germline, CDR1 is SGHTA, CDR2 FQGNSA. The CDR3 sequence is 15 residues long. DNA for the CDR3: TGTGCCAGCAGCTTAATGACAGGGGATACCGGGGAGCTGTTTTTT. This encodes CASSLMTGDTGELFF.

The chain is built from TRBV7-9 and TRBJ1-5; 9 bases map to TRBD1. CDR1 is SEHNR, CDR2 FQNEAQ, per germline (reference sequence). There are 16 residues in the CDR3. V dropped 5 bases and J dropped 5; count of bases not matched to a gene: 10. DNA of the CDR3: TGTGCCAGCAGCCCGCAAGGGACAGGGTTTCATCAGCCCCAGCATTTT. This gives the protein CASSPQGTGFHQPQHF.

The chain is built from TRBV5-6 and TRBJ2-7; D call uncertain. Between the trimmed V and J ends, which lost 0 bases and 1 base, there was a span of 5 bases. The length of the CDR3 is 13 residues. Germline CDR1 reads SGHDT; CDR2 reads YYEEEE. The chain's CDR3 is CASSLVASYEQYF. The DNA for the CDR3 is TGTGCCAGCAGCTTGGTCGCGTCCTACGAGCAGTACTTC. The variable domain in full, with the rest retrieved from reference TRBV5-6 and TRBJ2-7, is DAGVTQSPTHLIKTRGQQVTLRCSPKSGHDTVSWYQQALGQGPQFIFQYYEEEERQRGNFPDRFSGHQFPNYSSELNVNALLLGDSALYLCASSLVASYEQYFGPGTRLTVT.

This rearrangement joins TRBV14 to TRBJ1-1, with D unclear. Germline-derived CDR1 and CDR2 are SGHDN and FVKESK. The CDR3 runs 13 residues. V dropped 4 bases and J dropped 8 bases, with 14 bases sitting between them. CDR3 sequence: CASSPRVRGEAFF. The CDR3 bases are TGTGCCAGCAGCCCGAGGGTACGGGGAGAAGCTTTCTTT.

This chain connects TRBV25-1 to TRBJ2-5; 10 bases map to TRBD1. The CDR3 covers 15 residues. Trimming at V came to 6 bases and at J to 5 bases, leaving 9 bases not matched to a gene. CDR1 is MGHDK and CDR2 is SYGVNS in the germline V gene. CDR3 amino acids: CASSYGTGVVETQYF. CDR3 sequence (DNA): TGTGCCAGCAGCTACGGGACAGGGGTGGTGGAGACCCAGTACTTC.

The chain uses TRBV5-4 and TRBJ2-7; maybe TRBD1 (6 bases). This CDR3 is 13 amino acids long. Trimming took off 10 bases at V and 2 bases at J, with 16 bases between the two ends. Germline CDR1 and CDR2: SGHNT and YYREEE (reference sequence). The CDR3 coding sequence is TGTGCCGTCCGAGCCTGGGGGCCCTACGAGCAGTACTTC. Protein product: CAVRAWGPYEQYF.

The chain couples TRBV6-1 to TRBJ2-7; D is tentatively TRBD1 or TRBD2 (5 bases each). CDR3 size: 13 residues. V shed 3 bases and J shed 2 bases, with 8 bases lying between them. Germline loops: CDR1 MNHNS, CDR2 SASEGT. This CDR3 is CASSEGRTYEQYF. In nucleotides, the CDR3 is TGTGCCAGCAGTGAGGGACGGACCTACGAGCAGTACTTC.

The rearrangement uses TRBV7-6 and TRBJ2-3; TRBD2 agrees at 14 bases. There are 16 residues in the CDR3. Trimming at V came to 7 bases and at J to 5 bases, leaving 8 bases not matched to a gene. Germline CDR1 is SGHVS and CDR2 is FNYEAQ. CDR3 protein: CASTKGLAGAGDTQYF. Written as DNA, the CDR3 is TGTGCCAGCACCAAGGGACTAGCGGGGGCGGGAGATACGCAGTATTTT.